One and the same sample provided the 4 T cell receptor beta chains below, sequenced in a study of T cell repertoires in cytomegalovirus infection. Which antigens these TCRs recognize remains unknown. MiXCR, applied by TCRdb to the reads, yields one record per CDR3 protein. The sample yields approximately 1,000,000 distinct CDR3 sequences, less than 35% seen once. Material: cultured CD8+ T cells from PBMCs, obtained from culture after CMV antigen stimulation. The receptors shown here come from a human donor in good health (CMV status not recorded). Some clones in this sample may be carry-over from other donors' samples.

This clonotype came up many times. The V call is TRBV7-2, the J call TRBJ2-3; tentatively, D is TRBD2 (6 bases). The germline V gene has CDR1 SGHTA and CDR2 FQGNSA. Trimming stripped 3 bases from V and 0 bases from J, with 25 bases between. This CDR3 has 20 amino acids. The CDR3: CASSFSIFIAGTSSTDTQYF. In DNA form, the CDR3 reads TGTGCCAGCAGCTTTAGTATTTTTATCGCCGGGACTTCTAGCACAGATACGCAGTATTTT. Filled out from reference TRBV7-2 and TRBJ2-3, the complete variable domain reads GAGVSQSPSNKVTEKGKDVELRCDPISGHTALYWYRQSLGQGLEFLIYFQGNSAPDKSGLPSDRFSAERTGGSVSTLTIQRTQQEDSAVYLCASSFSIFIAGTSSTDTQYFGPGTRLTVL.

This clonotype was detected a few times. This chain links TRBV19 with TRBJ1-6; 10 bases align to TRBD1. The CDR3 is made up of 14 amino acids. Germline trimming cut 5 bases from V and 10 bases from J; bases unmatched to any gene: 5. Germline V CDR1 and CDR2: LNHDA, SQIVND (reference sequence). The CDR3 protein is CASSLRDRGSPLHF. The CDR3 nucleotides are TGTGCCAGTAGTCTCCGGGACAGGGGATCACCCCTCCACTTT.

This clonotype has only a few counts. V and J are TRBV20-1 and TRBJ2-1; 7 nucleotides match TRBD2. Germline loops: CDR1 DFQATT, CDR2 SNEGSKA (reference sequence). Unmatched junction bases numbered 10, after V lost 3 bases and J lost 5 bases. This CDR3 region has 15 residues. In DNA form, the CDR3 reads TGCAGTGCTAGGGATCCTAGCGGAGGCCACAATGAGCAGTTCTTC. It yields the protein CSARDPSGGHNEQFF.

J is TRBJ2-6 and V is TRBV7-9; D call uncertain. The CDR3 contains 14 residues. V was clipped by 3 bases and J by 2 bases, with 5 bases between them. Germline loops: CDR1 SEHNR, CDR2 FQNEAQ (reference sequence). The CDR3 DNA sequence: TGTGCCAGCAGCTTCCCGGCTGGGGCCAACGTCCTGACTTTC. This codes for CASSFPAGANVLTF.